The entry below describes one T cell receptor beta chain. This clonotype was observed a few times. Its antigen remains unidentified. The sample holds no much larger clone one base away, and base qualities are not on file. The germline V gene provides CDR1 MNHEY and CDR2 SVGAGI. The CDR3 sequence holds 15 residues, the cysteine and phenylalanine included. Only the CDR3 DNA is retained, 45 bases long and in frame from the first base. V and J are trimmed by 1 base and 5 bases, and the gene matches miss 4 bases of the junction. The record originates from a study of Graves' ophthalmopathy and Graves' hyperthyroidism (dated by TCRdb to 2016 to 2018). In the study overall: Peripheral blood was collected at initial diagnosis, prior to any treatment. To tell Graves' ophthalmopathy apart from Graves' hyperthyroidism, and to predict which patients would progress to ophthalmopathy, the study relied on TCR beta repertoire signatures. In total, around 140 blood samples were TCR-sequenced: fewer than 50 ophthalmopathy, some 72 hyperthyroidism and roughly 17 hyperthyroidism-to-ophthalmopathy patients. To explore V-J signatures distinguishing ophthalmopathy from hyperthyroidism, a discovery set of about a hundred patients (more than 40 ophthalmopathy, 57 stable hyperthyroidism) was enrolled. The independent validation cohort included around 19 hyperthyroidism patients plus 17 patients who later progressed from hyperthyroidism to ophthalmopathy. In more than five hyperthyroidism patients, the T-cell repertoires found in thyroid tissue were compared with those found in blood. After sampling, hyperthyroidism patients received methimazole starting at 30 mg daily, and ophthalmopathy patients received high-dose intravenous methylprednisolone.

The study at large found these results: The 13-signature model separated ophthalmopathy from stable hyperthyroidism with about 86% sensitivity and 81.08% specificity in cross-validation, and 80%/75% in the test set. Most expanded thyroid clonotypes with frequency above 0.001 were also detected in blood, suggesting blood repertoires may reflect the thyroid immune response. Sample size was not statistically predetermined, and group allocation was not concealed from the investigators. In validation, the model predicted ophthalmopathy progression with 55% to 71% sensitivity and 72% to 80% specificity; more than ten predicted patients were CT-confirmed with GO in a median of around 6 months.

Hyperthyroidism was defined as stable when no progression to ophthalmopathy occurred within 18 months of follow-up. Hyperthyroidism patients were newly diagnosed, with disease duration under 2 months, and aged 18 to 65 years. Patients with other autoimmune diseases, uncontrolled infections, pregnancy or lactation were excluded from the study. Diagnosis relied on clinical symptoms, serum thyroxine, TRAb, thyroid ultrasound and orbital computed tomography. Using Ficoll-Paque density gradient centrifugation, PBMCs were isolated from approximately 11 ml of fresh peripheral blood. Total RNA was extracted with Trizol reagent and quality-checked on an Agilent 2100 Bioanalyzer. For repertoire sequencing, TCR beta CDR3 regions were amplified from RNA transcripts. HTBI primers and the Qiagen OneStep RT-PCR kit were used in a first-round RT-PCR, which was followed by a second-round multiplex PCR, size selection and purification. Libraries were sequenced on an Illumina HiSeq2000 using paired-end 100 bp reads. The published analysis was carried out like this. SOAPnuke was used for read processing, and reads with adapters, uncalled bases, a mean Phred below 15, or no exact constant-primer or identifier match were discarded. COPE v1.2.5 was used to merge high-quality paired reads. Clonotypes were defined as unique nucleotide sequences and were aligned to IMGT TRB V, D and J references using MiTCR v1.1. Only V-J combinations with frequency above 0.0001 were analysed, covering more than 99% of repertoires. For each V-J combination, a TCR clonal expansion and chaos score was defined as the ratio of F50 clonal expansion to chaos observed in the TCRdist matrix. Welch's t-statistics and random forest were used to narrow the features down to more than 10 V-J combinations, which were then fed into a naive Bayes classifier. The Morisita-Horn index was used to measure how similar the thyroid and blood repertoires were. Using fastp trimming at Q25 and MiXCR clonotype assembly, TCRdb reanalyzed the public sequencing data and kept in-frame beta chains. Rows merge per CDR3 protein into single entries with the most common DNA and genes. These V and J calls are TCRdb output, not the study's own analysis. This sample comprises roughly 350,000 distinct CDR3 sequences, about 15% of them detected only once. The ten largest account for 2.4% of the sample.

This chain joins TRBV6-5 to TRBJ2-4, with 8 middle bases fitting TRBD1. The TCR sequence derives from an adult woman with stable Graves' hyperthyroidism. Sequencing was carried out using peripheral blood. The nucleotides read TGTGCCAGCAGTTACTATTCAGGGGGCCAAAACATTCAGTACTTC. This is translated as CASSYYSGGQNIQYF.